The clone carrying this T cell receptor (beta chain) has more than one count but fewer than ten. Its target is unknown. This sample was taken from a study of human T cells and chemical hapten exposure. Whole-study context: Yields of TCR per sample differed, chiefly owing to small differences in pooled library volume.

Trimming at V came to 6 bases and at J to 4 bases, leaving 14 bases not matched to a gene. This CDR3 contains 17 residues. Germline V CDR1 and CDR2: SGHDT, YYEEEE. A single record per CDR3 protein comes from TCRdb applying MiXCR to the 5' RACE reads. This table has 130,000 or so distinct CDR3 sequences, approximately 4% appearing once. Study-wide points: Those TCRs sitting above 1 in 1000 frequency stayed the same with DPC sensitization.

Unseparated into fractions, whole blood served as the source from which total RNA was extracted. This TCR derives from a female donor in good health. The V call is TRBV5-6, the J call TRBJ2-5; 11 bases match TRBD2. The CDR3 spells CASNGLAGIAPSETQYF. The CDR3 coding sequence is TGTGCCAGCAACGGACTAGCGGGCATAGCTCCTTCAGAGACCCAGTACTTC. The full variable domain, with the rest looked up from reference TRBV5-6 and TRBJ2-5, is DAGVTQSPTHLIKTRGQQVTLRCSPKSGHDTVSWYQQALGQGPQFIFQYYEEEERQRGNFPDRFSGHQFPNYSSELNVNALLLGDSALYLCASNGLAGIAPSETQYFGPGTRLLVL.